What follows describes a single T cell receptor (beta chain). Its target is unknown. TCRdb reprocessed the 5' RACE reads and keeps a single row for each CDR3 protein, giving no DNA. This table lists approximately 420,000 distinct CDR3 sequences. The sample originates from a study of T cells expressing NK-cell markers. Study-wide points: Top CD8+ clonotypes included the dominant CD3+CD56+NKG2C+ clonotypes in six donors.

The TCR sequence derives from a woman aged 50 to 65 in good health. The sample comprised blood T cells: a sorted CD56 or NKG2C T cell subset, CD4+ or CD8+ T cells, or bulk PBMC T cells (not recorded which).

CDR3 protein: CASSSPHSPNTGELFF. This sequence joins TRBV12-3 or TRBV12-4 and TRBJ2-2. The CDR3 runs to 16 residues.